This T cell receptor (beta chain) was retrieved from a study of cytomegalovirus exposure and HLA in healthy donors. V lost 4 bases, J lost 2 bases, and 5 bases stayed unmatched. In germline, CDR1 is MDHEN, CDR2 SYDVKM. The length of the CDR3 is 14 residues. Regarding the study as a whole: Listed as cytomegalovirus-associated were about 160 TCR beta chains.

A multiplex PCR was run with 60 Vbeta primers and 13 Jbeta primers. Assay used: immunoSEQ multiplex PCR; TCRdb lists only in-frame clones, some missing. Among about 200,000 clones listed, roughly 84% were seen once. On this clone itself: The target antigen is unknown.

The chain carries TRBV28 and TRBJ2-7; 7 bases agree with TRBD1. The sequenced sample was PBMCs. The receptor comes from a man between 45 and 60 years old in good health and CMV-seronegative. This CDR3 reads CASSSPGTAYEQYF. As DNA, the CDR3 is TGTGCCAGCAGTTCACCTGGGACAGCCTACGAGCAGTACTTC.